Below, 3 T cell receptor beta chains from the same sample are listed, as sequenced in a study of graft-versus-host responses after intestinal transplantation. These receptors have no identified antigens. The method was immunoSEQ multiplex PCR; TCRdb's version includes in-frame clones alone and lacks a portion of them. The sample holds about 97,000 clones; just under 95% are singletons and the top ten take roughly 0.069%. This sample comprised unstimulated CD8+ T cells sorted from spleen or lymph node cells, obtained before transplant. Receptors originate from a human donor who was the organ donor for an intestinal transplant.

The V gene is TRBV28, the J gene TRBJ2-7, with D unclear. In germline, CDR1 is MDHEN, CDR2 SYDVKM. V shed 3 bases and J shed 0 bases, with 3 bases lying between them. The CDR3 has 12 amino acids. CDR3 nucleotide sequence: TGTGCCAGCAGTTTGAGCTCCTACGAGCAGTACTTC. Its protein product is CASSLSSYEQYF.

This chain connects TRBV29-1 to TRBJ1-1, with D maybe TRBD1 (5 bases). The CDR3 has 16 residues. Germline assignment: CDR1 SQVTM and CDR2 ANQGSEA. V lost 0 bases, J lost 3 bases, and 17 bases lay in between. CDR3 residues: CSVEDPAGWGDTEAFF. The CDR3 DNA reads as TGCAGCGTTGAAGATCCGGCAGGGTGGGGGGACACTGAAGCTTTCTTT. Combining the CDR3 with reference TRBV29-1 and TRBJ1-1 gives the whole variable domain SAVISQKPSRDICQRGTSLTIQCQVDSQVTMMFWYRQQPGQSLTLIATANQGSEATYESGFVIDKFPISRPNLTFSTLTVSNMSPEDSSIYLCSVEDPAGWGDTEAFFGQGTRLTVV.

This rearrangement joins TRBV28 to TRBJ1-1; maybe TRBD1 (6 bases). The germline V gene has CDR1 MDHEN and CDR2 SYDVKM. The CDR3 contains 15 residues. Trimming removed 7 bases from V and 3 bases from J, with 18 bases in between. In DNA, the CDR3 is TGTGCCAGCACCCACCGGGGGGGCTGGGACACTGAAGCTTTCTTT. Translated: CASTHRGGWDTEAFF.